The clone carrying this T cell receptor (beta chain) was counted a few times. It was from roughly 21,000 to 960,000 sorted cells, with 10%, 30% or 50% RNA, that naive CD8 libraries came. Using a CD8+CD4-CCR7+CD45RA+ phenotype, naive CD8 T cells were sorted. The source of the sample is a study of molecular identifiers for immune sequencing clone quantification. Study as a whole: Across replicate runs, RNA obtained from approximately 20,000 or 100,000 naive CD8 cells was divided into five, with four undergoing sequencing.

Bulk TCR libraries used previously described methods and listed TCR primers. TCRdb ran MiXCR on the PCR reads and lists one entry per CDR3 protein. The sample carries around 470,000 distinct CDR3 sequences, 20% to 25% recorded once. Trimming removed 4 bases from V and 5 bases from J; junction bases left unmatched: 5. The CDR3 has 15 amino acids. Germline-derived CDR1 and CDR2 are SEHNR and FQNEAQ (reference sequence). The V and J genes are TRBV7-9 and TRBJ1-4; 9 positions match TRBD1. Sequencing was performed on naive CD8+ T cells from blood, with Jurkat cell RNA spiked in. Regarding subset: FACS-sorted CD8+CD4-CCR7+CD45RA+ naive T cells. The TCR sequence derives from a human donor in good health. Some libraries in this study had Jurkat cell RNA spiked in. The CDR3, as DNA: TGTGCCAGCAGCTCTCGGGGACAGGGAAATGAAAAACTGTTTTTT. This gives the protein CASSSRGQGNEKLFF.